The next 31 T cell receptor beta chains were all read from a single sample in a study of post-analysis software for immune sequencing data (dated by TCRdb to about 2015). Antigen specificity for these receptors is unknown. Study-wide findings and limitations: Several TRBV segments, including TRBV5-6, TRBV5-1 and TRBV20-1, were significantly more frequent in patients than controls.

Libraries were prepared through PCR. Sequencing was carried out with an Illumina HiSeq 2500. Unique molecular identifiers were incorporated into TCR beta cDNA libraries to reduce PCR and sequencing biases. TCRdb took the public reads, trimmed them with fastp at Q25, ran MiXCR for clone calling and kept in-frame beta chains. All rows with the same CDR3 protein become a single entry with the most common DNA and genes. Recorded for this sample are fewer than 850,000 distinct CDR3 sequences; 46% of them occurred a single time. The top ten clones comprise 4.9% of the sample. Sequenced material: blood. The origin of the receptors is a girl between 10 and 17 years old with multiple sclerosis.

This clonotype appeared a few times. The chain joins TRBV29-1 to TRBJ2-7; D gene uncertain. The CDR3 spans 14 residues. V lost 6 bases to trimming and J lost 1 base, with 16 bases between them. Germline CDR1 is SQVTM and CDR2 is ANQGSEA. CDR3: CSVVLSAMSYEQYF. The CDR3 bases are TGCAGCGTGGTCCTCTCAGCGATGTCCTACGAGCAGTACTTC.

The chain uses TRBV12-3 or TRBV12-4 and TRBJ2-1; D perhaps matches TRBD2 (5 bases). V was shortened by 1 base and J by 5 bases, with 12 bases between the two germline ends. The CDR3 extends over 15 amino acids. The CDR3 nucleotides read TGTGCCAGCAGTTTAGGGCTAGCCCCGGACAATGAGCAGTTCTTC. This translates into CASSLGLAPDNEQFF.

This clonotype has only a few counts. The CDR3 spells CASSLDSSTGTGSYGYTF. The CDR3 DNA follows: TGTGCCAGCAGCTTAGACTCCTCGACCGGGACAGGGTCTTATGGCTACACCTTC. The rearrangement uses TRBV7-2 and TRBJ1-2; 9 bases match TRBD1. V was clipped by 1 base and J by 5 bases; unmatched bases: 14. The germline CDR1 and CDR2 sequences are SGHTA and FQGNSA. CDR3 length: 18 amino acids.

This clonotype has just a few counts. The rearrangement uses TRBV5-6 and TRBJ1-5, with D possibly being TRBD1 (5 bases). The CDR3 runs to 12 residues. The germline CDR1 and CDR2 sequences are SGHDT and YYEEEE. Trimming removed 3 bases from V and 9 bases from J, with 10 bases in between. The CDR3 region has the DNA TGTGCCAGCAGCTCGGGGGAATTGCCCCAGCATTTT. Translated, it gives CASSSGELPQHF.

This chain joins TRBV7-2 and TRBJ2-5, with TRBD2 identical over 7 bases. Near its end, the DNA agrees better with TRBJ2-4, so the J call may be wrong. CDR1 and CDR2 from the germline V gene are SGHTA and FQGNSA. The CDR3 has 15 amino acids. The CDR3 bases are TGTGCCAGCAGCAGTGGGCTAGCGGTTGTAGGCATTCAGTACTTC. Translating gives CASSSGLAVVGIQYF.

The J gene is TRBJ2-4, the V gene TRBV30, with TRBD1 matching 7 bases. The end of the DNA fits TRBJ2-7 better, so the J call may be wrong. Germline CDR1 is GTSNPN and CDR2 is SVGIG (reference sequence). This CDR3 has 13 residues. This chain's CDR3 is CAWSREQGYEQYF. The CDR3 nucleotides are TGTGCCTGGAGCCGAGAACAGGGGTACGAGCAGTACTTC.

The chain carries TRBV20-1 and TRBJ2-3; D uncertain. Germline CDR1 reads DFQATT; CDR2 reads SNEGSKA (reference sequence). The CDR3 is 14 residues long. CDR3 coding DNA: TGCAGCTCCGCACTCGTTGCTAGCACAGATACGCAGTATTTT. Its protein is CSSALVASTDTQYF.

V is TRBV18 and J is TRBJ1-6, with a weak D call TRBD1 (5 bases). The CDR3 covers 15 residues. V lost 0 bases and J 7 bases, leaving 10 bases between the germline ends. Germline CDR1 and CDR2: KGHSH and LQKENI. CDR3 protein: CASSPPGRDNSPLHF. The CDR3 coding sequence is TGTGCCAGCTCACCACCTGGCAGGGACAATTCACCCCTCCACTTT.

CDR3 sequence: CASARPAGVPETQYF. CDR3 coding DNA: TGCGCCAGCGCACGACCAGCGGGAGTTCCTGAGACCCAGTACTTC. This chain connects TRBV5-1 to TRBJ2-5; 8 bases are shared with TRBD2. The ends lost 7 bases at V and 5 bases at J; junction bases unmatched: 13. CDR3 length: 15 residues. Germline CDR1 and CDR2: SGHRS and YFSETQ.

This rearrangement joins TRBV9 to TRBJ2-3; 7 nucleotides agree with TRBD1. There are 17 residues in the CDR3. Trimming removed 0 bases from V and 4 bases from J; junction bases left unmatched: 11. CDR1 is SGDLS and CDR2 is YYNGEE in the germline V gene. CDR3 DNA: TGTGCCAGCAGCGTAGGCCATGGACGAGGGGGCGCAGATACGCAGTATTTT. It codes for CASSVGHGRGGADTQYF.

This clonotype was seen more than once but under ten times. This chain uses TRBV27 with TRBJ1-2; 10 bases match TRBD1. The CDR3 is made up of 17 amino acids. Germline lookup yields CDR1 MNHEY and CDR2 SMNVEV (reference sequence). V dropped 3 bases and J dropped 2; count of bases not matched to a gene: 9. CDR3 sequence: CASSFTNPGQGNYGYTF. In DNA, the CDR3 is TGTGCCAGCAGTTTCACCAACCCGGGACAGGGGAACTATGGCTACACCTTC.

The J gene is TRBJ2-1, the V gene TRBV7-2; possible D gene TRBD1, 5 bases. V was trimmed by 4 bases and J by 6 bases, leaving 16 bases between them. CDR3 length: 15 residues. Germline V gives CDR1 SGHTA, CDR2 FQGNSA. CDR3 nucleotides: TGTGCCAGCAGCTCCCCAGGGAAGGGTGGCAATGAGCAGTTCTTC. It yields the protein CASSSPGKGGNEQFF.

This clonotype has just a few counts. This chain links TRBV15 with TRBJ2-7; D is undetermined. This CDR3 has 13 amino acids. Germline V gene sequence: CDR1 LNHNV, CDR2 YYDKDF (reference sequence). Trimming shortened V by 0 bases and J by 1 base, and 4 bases separated the two germline ends. The CDR3 sequence: CATSREKSYEQYF. The CDR3 coding sequence is TGTGCCACCAGCAGAGAAAAATCCTACGAGCAGTACTTC.

This clonotype has a handful of counts. This chain links TRBV24-1 with TRBJ1-1, with D hard to call. The CDR3 runs to 11 residues. Germline-derived CDR1 and CDR2 are KGHDR and SFDVKD. V was shortened by 4 bases and J by 7 bases, with 6 bases between the two germline ends. The CDR3 region has the DNA TGTGCCACCAGTGACTCAGATGAAGCTTTCTTT. Translated, it gives CATSDSDEAFF.

This chain uses TRBV7-9 with TRBJ1-2; TRBD1 matches 9 bases. This CDR3 contains 16 residues. From germline, CDR1 is SEHNR and CDR2 FQNEAQ (reference sequence). The ends lost 4 bases at V and 2 bases at J; junction bases unmatched: 8. DNA for the CDR3: TGTGCCAGCAGCTCTCTCCCCGGACAGGGGAACTATGGCTACACCTTC. Translated, it gives CASSSLPGQGNYGYTF.

J is TRBJ2-1 and V is TRBV10-3, with 7 bases lining up with TRBD1. The germline V gene has CDR1 ENHRY and CDR2 SYGVKD. CDR3 length: 16 residues. Losses at the gene ends were 4 bases for V and 6 bases for J; bases not matched to a gene: 12. The CDR3 is CAISGQGLPAFNEQFF. Here the CDR3 DNA reads TGTGCCATCAGTGGACAGGGATTACCAGCTTTCAATGAGCAGTTCTTC.

This clonotype was seen only once. The V call is TRBV6-5, the J call TRBJ2-2; D may match TRBD1 or TRBD2 (6 bases each). The CDR3 is made up of 17 amino acids. From germline, CDR1 is MNHEY and CDR2 SVGAGI. Trimming stripped 0 bases from V and 4 bases from J, with 15 bases between. The CDR3 loop reads CASSYSSGGSSTGELFF. CDR3 in DNA: TGTGCCAGCAGTTACTCGTCCGGGGGCTCCTCCACCGGGGAGCTGTTTTTT.

This rearrangement joins TRBV20-1 to TRBJ2-3; unclear D gene. V gave up 7 bases and J gave up 4 bases, with 6 bases separating them. CDR1 and CDR2 from the germline V gene are DFQATT and SNEGSKA (reference sequence). The CDR3 covers 10 residues. CDR3 sequence reads: CSVVSDTQYF. The CDR3 DNA reads TGCAGTGTTGTCTCAGATACGCAGTATTTT.

J is TRBJ2-2 and V is TRBV4-3; no definite D call. The CDR3 is made up of 13 amino acids. The V end was cut by 1 base, the J end by 7 bases, with 7 bases between. Looked up from germline, CDR1 is LGHNA and CDR2 is YSLEER. DNA for the CDR3: TGCGCCAGCAGCCAAGTCTCGGGCGGGGAGCTGTTTTTT. Encoded protein: CASSQVSGGELFF.

In DNA, the CDR3 is TGTGCCAGCAGCTTTGACTTAAGTGAGACCCAGTACTTC. This sequence encodes CASSFDLSETQYF. The gene calls are TRBV5-6 and TRBJ2-5; D is undetermined. V was shortened by 2 bases and J by 5 bases, with 10 bases between the two germline ends. Germline V gives CDR1 SGHDT, CDR2 YYEEEE. The CDR3 is 13 residues long.

The chain employs TRBV5-1 and TRBJ2-7, with D tentatively TRBD1 (5 bases). V shed 4 bases and J shed 3 bases, with 17 bases lying between them. Germline CDR1 SGHRS, CDR2 YFSETQ. The length of the CDR3 is 15 residues. CDR3 region: CASSTLDSELYEQYF. The DNA for the CDR3 is TGCGCCAGCAGCACGCTAGACAGCGAGCTCTACGAGCAGTACTTC.

CDR3 sequence reads: CASSKLGTGLSYEQYF. For the CDR3, the DNA is TGTGCCAGCAGCAAATTAGGCACAGGGCTCTCCTACGAGCAGTACTTC. The V and J genes are TRBV21-1 and TRBJ2-7; whether TRBD1, the table's D call, matches the DNA was not checked. TRBV21-1 is classified as a pseudogene. This CDR3 has 16 residues.

This clonotype was detected only once. The V and J genes are TRBV9 and TRBJ2-7; D uncertain. The CDR3 extends over 13 amino acids. Trimming removed 1 base at V and 6 bases at J, with 11 bases between. From germline, CDR1 is SGDLS and CDR2 YYNGEE. The CDR3 nucleotides are TGTGCCAGCAGCGTAAACAGTTTGGGCGAGCAGTACTTC. This sequence encodes CASSVNSLGEQYF.

The chain links TRBV6-1 to TRBJ1-5; D gene unclear. CDR1 MNHNS and CDR2 SASEGT come from the germline V gene. This CDR3 contains 15 residues. V lost 6 bases and J 2 bases, leaving 14 bases between the germline ends. The CDR3 here is CASSKGAIGNQPQHF. The CDR3, as DNA: TGTGCCAGCAGCAAGGGAGCCATAGGCAATCAGCCCCAGCATTTT.

This clonotype was seen only a few times. V and J are TRBV7-9 and TRBJ2-7, with 7 bases identical to TRBD2. This CDR3 contains 14 residues. The V and J ends lost 5 bases and 2 bases, in that order; junction bases with no gene match: 6. CDR1 SEHNR and CDR2 FQNEAQ come from the germline V gene (reference sequence). The CDR3 nucleotides are TGTGCCAGCAGCCCAGGGACTAAAACCTACGAGCAGTACTTC. It is translated as CASSPGTKTYEQYF.

The J gene is TRBJ2-1, the V gene TRBV3-1; D not resolved. This CDR3 has 15 amino acids. CDR1 is LGHDT, CDR2 YNNKEL, per germline (reference sequence). V was pared by 4 bases and J by 6 bases, with 16 bases between. The CDR3 nucleotides read TGTGCCAGCAGCCGATCCGGGCGCCCAGGCAATGAGCAGTTCTTC. It codes for CASSRSGRPGNEQFF.

This sequence joins TRBV20-1 and TRBJ2-4; D remains unclear. Germline-derived CDR1 and CDR2 are DFQATT and SNEGSKA (reference sequence). This CDR3 region has 12 residues. V was cut by 4 bases and J by 13 bases, with 17 bases left in between. The chain's CDR3 is CSATGPPSEQYF. The CDR3 bases are TGCAGTGCTACCGGGCCGCCGTCGGAGCAGTACTTC.

Only a few counts were recorded for this clonotype. This CDR3 is CASTRTGGYEQYF. CDR3 bases: TGTGCCAGCACCCGGACAGGGGGCTACGAGCAGTACTTC. The chain combines TRBV6-5 with TRBJ2-7; 10 bases are a match to TRBD1. The CDR3 spans 13 residues. V gave up 7 bases and J gave up 3 bases; unmatched junction bases: 3. Per the germline V gene, CDR1 is MNHEY and CDR2 is SVGAGI.

The chain has TRBV7-9 and TRBJ1-4; D is ambiguous. CDR1 is SEHNR and CDR2 is FQNEAQ in the germline V gene (reference sequence). The CDR3 runs 12 residues. Trimming removed 5 bases from V and 5 bases from J, with 6 bases in between. The DNA for the CDR3 is TGTGCCAGCAGCCGAGAAAATGAAAAACTGTTTTTT. Encoded protein: CASSRENEKLFF.

This clonotype was counted between two and nine times. The J gene is TRBJ2-1, the V gene TRBV10-3; D may be TRBD2 (6 bases). Looked up from germline, CDR1 is ENHRY and CDR2 is SYGVKD. This CDR3 contains 15 residues. Trimming left V 2 bases short and J 8 bases short, with 16 bases between. The CDR3 sequence: CAISEAGTVEDEQFF. CDR3 nucleotide sequence: TGTGCCATCAGTGAGGCGGGGACGGTAGAGGATGAGCAGTTCTTC.

CDR3 DNA sequence: TGTGCCAGCAGCTCCTGGACTAGCGGCACAGATACGCAGTATTTT. Amino acids: CASSSWTSGTDTQYF. V usage is TRBV7-2 and J usage is TRBJ2-3; TRBD2 aligns across 9 bases. Unmatched junction bases numbered 3, after V lost 4 bases and J lost 1 base. The V gene's germline CDR1 is SGHTA and CDR2 FQGNSA. CDR3 size: 15 residues.